This TCR beta chain comes out of a study of blood T cell repertoires in COVID-19. On the study more broadly: Acute and convalescent COVID-19 specimens originated in the United States, Italy and Spain.

Libraries were prepared by immunoSEQ multiplex PCR; TCRdb keeps only in-frame clonotypes and omits some of them. Among approximately 480,000 clones, roughly nine tenths were seen once, and the ten largest hold roughly 0.9%. Per germline, CDR1 MNHEY and CDR2 SVGAGI. The CDR3 is 13 amino acids. With 6 bases clipped from V and 3 bases from J, the junction kept 5 bases outside the gene matches. The sequenced sample was peripheral blood. V usage is TRBV6-5 and J usage is TRBJ2-7; 7 nucleotides line up with TRBD1. The source of this sequence is a man between 18 and 29 years old with COVID-19, enrolled during active disease. CDR3 sequence: CASSRDSYYEQYF. CDR3 nucleotide sequence: TGTGCCAGCAGCCGGGACAGCTACTACGAGCAGTACTTC.